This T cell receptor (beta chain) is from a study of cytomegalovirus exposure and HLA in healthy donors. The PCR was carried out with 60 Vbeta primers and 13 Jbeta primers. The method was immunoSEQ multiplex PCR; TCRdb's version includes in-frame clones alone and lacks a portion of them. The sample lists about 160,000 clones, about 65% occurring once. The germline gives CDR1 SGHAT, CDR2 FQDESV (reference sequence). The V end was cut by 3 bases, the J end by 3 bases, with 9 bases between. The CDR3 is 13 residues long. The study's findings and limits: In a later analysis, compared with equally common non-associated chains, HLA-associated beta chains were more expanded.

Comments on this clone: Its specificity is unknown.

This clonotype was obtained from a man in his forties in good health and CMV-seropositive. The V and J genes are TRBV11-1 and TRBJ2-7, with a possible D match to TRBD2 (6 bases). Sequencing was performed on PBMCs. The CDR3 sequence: CASSLQEGYEQYF. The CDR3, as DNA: TGTGCCAGCAGCTTGCAGGAGGGCTACGAGCAGTACTTC.